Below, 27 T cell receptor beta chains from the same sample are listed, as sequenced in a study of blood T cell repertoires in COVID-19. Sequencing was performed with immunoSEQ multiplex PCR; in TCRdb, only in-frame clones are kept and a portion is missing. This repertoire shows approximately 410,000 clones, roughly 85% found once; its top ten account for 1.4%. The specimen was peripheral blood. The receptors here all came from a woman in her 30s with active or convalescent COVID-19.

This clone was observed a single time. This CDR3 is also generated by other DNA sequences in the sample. The CDR3 is CASSKTGANEKLFF. CDR3 nucleotide sequence: TGTGCCAGTAGTAAGACAGGAGCTAATGAAAAACTGTTTTTT. The genes are TRBV19 and TRBJ1-4; TRBD1 is a possible D gene (6 bases). Germline lookup yields CDR1 LNHDA and CDR2 SQIVND (reference sequence). Trimming removed 4 bases at V and 3 bases at J, with 9 bases between. The CDR3 runs 14 residues. Based on the CDR3 plus reference TRBV19 and TRBJ1-4, the full variable domain is DGGITQSPKYLFRKEGQNVTLSCEQNLNHDAMYWYRQDPGQGLRLIYYSQIVNDFQKGDIAEGYSVSREKKESFPLTVTSAQKNPTAFYLCASSKTGANEKLFFGSGTQLSVL.

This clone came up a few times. CDR3 sequence: CASSLFGQNTEAFF. CDR3 nucleotides: TGTGCCAGCAGCTTATTTGGACAGAACACTGAAGCTTTCTTT. The chain links TRBV11-1 to TRBJ1-1, with D possibly matching TRBD1 (5 bases). The V end was cut by 2 bases, the J end by 1 base, with 8 bases between. The CDR3 contains 14 residues. CDR1 is SGHAT and CDR2 is FQDESV in the germline V gene (reference sequence).

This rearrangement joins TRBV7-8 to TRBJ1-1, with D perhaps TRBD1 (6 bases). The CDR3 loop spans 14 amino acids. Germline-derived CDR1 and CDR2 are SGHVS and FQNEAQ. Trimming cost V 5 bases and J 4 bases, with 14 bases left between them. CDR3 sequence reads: CASSPQGSGTEAFF. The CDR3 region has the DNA TGTGCCAGCAGCCCACAGGGCAGTGGCACTGAAGCTTTCTTT.

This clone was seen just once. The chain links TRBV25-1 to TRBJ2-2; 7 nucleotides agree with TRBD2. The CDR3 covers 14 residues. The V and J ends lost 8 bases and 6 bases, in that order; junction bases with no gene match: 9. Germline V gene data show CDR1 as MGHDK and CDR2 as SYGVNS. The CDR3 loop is CASANRGGAGELFF. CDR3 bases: TGTGCCAGCGCTAATCGGGGAGGGGCCGGGGAGCTGTTTTTT.

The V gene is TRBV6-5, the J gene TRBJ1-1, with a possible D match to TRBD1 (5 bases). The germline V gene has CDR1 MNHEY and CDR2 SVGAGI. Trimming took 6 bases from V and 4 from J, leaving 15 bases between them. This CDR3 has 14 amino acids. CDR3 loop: CASRTRGWGTEAFF. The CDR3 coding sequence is TGTGCCAGCAGGACCCGGGGGTGGGGCACTGAAGCTTTCTTT.

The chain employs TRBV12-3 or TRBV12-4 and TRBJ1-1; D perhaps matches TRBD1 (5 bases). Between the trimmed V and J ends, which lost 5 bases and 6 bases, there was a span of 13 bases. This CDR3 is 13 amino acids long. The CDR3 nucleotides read TGTGCCAGCAGTCCTTGGAGGGGTTCTGAAGCTTTCTTT. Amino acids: CASSPWRGSEAFF.

This chain's CDR3 is CASRSHRLATNEKLFF. The DNA of the CDR3 is TGTGCCAGCAGATCACACCGACTTGCAACTAATGAAAAACTGTTTTTT. The rearrangement joins TRBV16 to TRBJ1-4; D gene unclear. Germline values: CDR1 KGHSY, CDR2 FQNENV. The CDR3 consists of 16 residues. V was trimmed by 6 bases and J by 0 bases, leaving 14 bases between them. The full variable domain, in which reference TRBV16 and TRBJ1-4 provide the parts outside the CDR3, is GEEVAQTPKHLVRGEGQKAKLYCAPIKGHSYVFWYQQVLKNEFKFLISFQNENVFDETGMPKERFSAKCLPNSPCSLEIQATKLEDSAVYFCASRSHRLATNEKLFFGSGTQLSVL.

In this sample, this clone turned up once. CDR3 bases: TGTGCCAGCAGCCCTTTCAGAGAGGGTTTAAGAACCGGGGAGCTGTTTTTT. This translates into CASSPFREGLRTGELFF. The chain links TRBV7-6 to TRBJ2-2, with a tentative D call TRBD2 (5 bases). V was cut by 5 bases and J by 5 bases, with 21 bases left in between. The CDR3 has 17 residues. CDR1 and CDR2 (germline): SGHVS, FNYEAQ.

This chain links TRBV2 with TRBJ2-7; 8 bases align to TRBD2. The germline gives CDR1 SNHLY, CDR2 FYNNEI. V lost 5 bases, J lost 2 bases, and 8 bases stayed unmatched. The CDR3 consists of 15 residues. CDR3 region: CASSLREGPAYEQYF. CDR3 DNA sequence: TGTGCCAGCAGTCTCCGGGAGGGACCGGCCTACGAGCAGTACTTC.

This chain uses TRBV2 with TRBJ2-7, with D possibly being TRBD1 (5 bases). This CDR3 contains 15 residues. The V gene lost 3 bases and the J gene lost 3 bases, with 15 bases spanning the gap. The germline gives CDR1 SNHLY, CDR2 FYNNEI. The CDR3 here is CASSDGAGNNYEQYF. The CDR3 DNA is TGTGCCAGCAGTGATGGGGCAGGAAATAACTACGAGCAGTACTTC.

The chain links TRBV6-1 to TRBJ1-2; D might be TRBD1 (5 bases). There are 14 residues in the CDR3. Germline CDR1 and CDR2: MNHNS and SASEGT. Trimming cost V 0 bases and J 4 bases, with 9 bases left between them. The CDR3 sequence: CASSEAGAGYGYTF. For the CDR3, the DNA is TGTGCCAGCAGTGAAGCTGGGGCTGGCTATGGCTACACCTTC.

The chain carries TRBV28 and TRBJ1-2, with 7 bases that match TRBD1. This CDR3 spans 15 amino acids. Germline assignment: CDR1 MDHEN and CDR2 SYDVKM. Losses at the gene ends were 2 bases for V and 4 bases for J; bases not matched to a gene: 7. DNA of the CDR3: TGTGCCAGCAGTTTAATCGAAGAGGGGGCCTATGGCTACACCTTC. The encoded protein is CASSLIEEGAYGYTF.

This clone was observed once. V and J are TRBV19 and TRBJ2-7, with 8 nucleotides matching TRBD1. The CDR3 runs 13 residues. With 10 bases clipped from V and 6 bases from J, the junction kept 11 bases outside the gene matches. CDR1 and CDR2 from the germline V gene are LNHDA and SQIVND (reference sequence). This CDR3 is CATRPDRAPEQYF. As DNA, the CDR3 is TGTGCCACCAGACCGGACAGGGCGCCCGAGCAGTACTTC.

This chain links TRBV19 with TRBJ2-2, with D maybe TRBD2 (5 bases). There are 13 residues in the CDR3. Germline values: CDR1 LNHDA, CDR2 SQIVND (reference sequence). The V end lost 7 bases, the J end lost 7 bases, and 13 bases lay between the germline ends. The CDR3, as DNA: TGTGCCAGTACCTCTCTAGCCATCGGGGAGCTGTTTTTT. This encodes CASTSLAIGELFF.

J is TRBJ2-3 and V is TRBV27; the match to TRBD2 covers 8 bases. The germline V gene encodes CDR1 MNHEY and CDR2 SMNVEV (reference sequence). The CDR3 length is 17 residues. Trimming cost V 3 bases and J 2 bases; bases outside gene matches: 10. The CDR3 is CASSFFELADSTDTQYF. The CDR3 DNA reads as TGTGCCAGCAGTTTCTTTGAACTAGCGGACTCCACAGATACGCAGTATTTT.

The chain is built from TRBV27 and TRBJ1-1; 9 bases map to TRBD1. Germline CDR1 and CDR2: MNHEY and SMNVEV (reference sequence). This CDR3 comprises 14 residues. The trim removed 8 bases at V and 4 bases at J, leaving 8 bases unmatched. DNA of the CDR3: TGTGCCAGCGGAAGGACAGGGGTCCCCACTGAAGCTTTCTTT. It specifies CASGRTGVPTEAFF.

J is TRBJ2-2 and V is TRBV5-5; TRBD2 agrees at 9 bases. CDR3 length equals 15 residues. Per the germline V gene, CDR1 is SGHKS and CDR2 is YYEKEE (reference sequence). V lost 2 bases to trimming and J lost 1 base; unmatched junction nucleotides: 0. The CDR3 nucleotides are TGTGCCAGCAGCTTACTAGCGGGGAACACCGGGGAGCTGTTTTTT. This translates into CASSLLAGNTGELFF.

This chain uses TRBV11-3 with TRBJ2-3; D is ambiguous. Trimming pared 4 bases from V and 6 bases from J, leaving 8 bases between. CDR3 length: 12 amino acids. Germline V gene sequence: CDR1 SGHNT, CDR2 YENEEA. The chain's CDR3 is CASSSTWDTQYF. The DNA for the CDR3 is TGTGCCAGCAGCTCTACCTGGGATACGCAGTATTTT.

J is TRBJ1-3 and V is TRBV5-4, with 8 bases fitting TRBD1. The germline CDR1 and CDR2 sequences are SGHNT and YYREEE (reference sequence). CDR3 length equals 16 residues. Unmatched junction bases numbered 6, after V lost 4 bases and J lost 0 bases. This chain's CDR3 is CASSPGQANSGNTIYF. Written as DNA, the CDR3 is TGTGCCAGCAGCCCGGGACAGGCCAACTCTGGAAACACCATATATTTT. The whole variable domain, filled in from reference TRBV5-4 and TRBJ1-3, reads ETGVTQSPTHLIKTRGQQVTLRCSSQSGHNTVSWYQQALGQGPQFIFQYYREEENGRGNFPPRFSGLQFPNYSSELNVNALELDDSALYLCASSPGQANSGNTIYFGEGSWLTVV.

As DNA, the CDR3 is TGTGCCAGCAGCCCCGAACGACTAGCGGGAGGGAACGAGCAGTACTTC. This encodes CASSPERLAGGNEQYF. The chain couples TRBV7-8 to TRBJ2-7, with TRBD2 matching over 14 bases. The length of the CDR3 is 16 residues. CDR1 is SGHVS and CDR2 is FQNEAQ in the germline V gene. With 5 bases clipped from V and 5 bases from J, the junction kept 8 bases outside the gene matches.

The CDR3 reads CASSSGTGAYNEQFF. As DNA, the CDR3 is TGTGCCAGCTCATCCGGGACAGGGGCCTACAATGAGCAGTTCTTC. The rearrangement links TRBV18 to TRBJ2-1; 10 bases are shared with TRBD1. V was pared by 5 bases and J by 2 bases, with 3 bases of the junction left unmatched. The length of the CDR3 is 15 residues. In germline, CDR1 is KGHSH, CDR2 LQKENI.

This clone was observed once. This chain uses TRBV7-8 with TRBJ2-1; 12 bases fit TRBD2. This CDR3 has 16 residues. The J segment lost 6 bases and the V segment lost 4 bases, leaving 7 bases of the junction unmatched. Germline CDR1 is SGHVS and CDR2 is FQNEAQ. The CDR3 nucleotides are TGTGCCAGCAGCTCAGACCCTAGCGGGAGGGTCAATGAGCAGTTCTTC. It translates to CASSSDPSGRVNEQFF.

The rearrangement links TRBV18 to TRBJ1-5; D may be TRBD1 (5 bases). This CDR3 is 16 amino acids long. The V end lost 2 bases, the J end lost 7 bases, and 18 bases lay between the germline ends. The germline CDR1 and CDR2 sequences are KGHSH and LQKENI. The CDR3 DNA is TGTGCCAGCTCACCAGCGAGACAGATTGGGTTACAGCCCCAGCATTTT. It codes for CASSPARQIGLQPQHF.

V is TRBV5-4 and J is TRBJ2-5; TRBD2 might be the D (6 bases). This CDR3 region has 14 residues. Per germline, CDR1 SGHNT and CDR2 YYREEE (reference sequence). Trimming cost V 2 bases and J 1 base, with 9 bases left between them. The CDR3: CASSFGTGQETQYF. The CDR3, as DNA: TGTGCCAGCAGCTTTGGGACTGGCCAAGAGACCCAGTACTTC.

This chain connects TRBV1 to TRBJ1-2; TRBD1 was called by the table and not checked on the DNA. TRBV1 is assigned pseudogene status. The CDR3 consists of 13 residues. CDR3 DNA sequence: TGCACCAGCAGCCCAGGGACACACGATGGCTACACCTTC. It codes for CTSSPGTHDGYTF.

Here the CDR3 reads CASSEYRSGRANSPLHF. The CDR3 nucleotides read TGTGCCAGCAGTGAATATCGGTCGGGCAGGGCCAATTCACCCCTCCACTTT. The genes are TRBV6-1 and TRBJ1-6; D may be TRBD1 (5 bases). With 2 bases removed from V and 7 bases from J, the gap between germline ends came to 18 bases. This CDR3 is 17 amino acids long. Looked up from germline, CDR1 is MNHNS and CDR2 is SASEGT.

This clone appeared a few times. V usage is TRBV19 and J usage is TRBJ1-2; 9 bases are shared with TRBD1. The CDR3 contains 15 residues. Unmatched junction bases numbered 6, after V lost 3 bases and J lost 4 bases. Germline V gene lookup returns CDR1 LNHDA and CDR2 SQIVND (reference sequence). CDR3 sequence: CASSILTGGSYGYTF. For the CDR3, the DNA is TGTGCCAGTAGTATCCTTACAGGGGGCAGCTATGGCTACACCTTC.